What follows is one TCR beta chain and its context. Its target is unknown. A much larger clone lies one base from this, so it may be a read error. These data come from a study of blood T cells in healthy people across ages. This CDR3 comprises 15 residues. The germline CDR1 and CDR2 sequences are SQVTM and ANQGSEA. The study, taken as a whole, reports: In long-lived donors, naive CD4+ cell counts and diversity exceeded those of aged donors. Older individuals had lower TCR beta diversity per million T cells (the decline was roughly linear). Naive T cell percentage and TCR beta diversity correlated strongly.

It was with a sample-barcoded 5' primer and a J-beta primer mix that a second PCR of roughly 6 to 12 cycles was run. TCRdb called the 5' RACE reads again in MiXCR, with one record for every CDR3 protein. Here the sample spans about 1,500,000 distinct CDR3 sequences, 28% being singletons. The sequence came from a woman in her 30s in good health. This chain links TRBV29-1 with TRBJ2-6, with D maybe TRBD2 (7 bases). The material sequenced was blood. CDR3: CGVLRGGSGANVLTF. The CDR3 DNA reads as TGCGGCGTCCTCAGGGGAGGGTCTGGGGCCAACGTCCTGACTTTC.